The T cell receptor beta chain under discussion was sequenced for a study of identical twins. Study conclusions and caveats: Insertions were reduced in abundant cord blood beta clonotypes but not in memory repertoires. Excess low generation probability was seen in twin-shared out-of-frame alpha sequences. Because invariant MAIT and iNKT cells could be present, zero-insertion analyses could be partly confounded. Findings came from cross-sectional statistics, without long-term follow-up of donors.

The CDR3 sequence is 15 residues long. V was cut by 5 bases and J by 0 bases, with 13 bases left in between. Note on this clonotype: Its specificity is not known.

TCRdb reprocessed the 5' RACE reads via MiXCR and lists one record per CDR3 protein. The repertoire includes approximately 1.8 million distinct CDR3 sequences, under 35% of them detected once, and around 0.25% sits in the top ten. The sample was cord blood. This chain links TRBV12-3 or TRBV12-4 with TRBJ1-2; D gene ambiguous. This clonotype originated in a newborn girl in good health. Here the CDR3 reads CASSTYRAPNYGYTF. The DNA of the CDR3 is TGTGCCAGCAGTACCTACCGCGCCCCTAACTATGGCTACACCTTC.